This TCR beta chain came from a study of human T cells and chemical hapten exposure. Across the study: Throughout the approximately 24-week study, diphenylcyclopropenone was applied weekly to the patients' scalps. A mostly female patient group had alopecia areata, totalis or universalis.

This clonotype has a count of ten or more. As for time point: pre-sensitization, week 0. Treatment defined: therapeutic diphenylcyclopropenone sensitization with weekly scalp DPC. Germline CDR1 is LNHDA and CDR2 is SQIVND (reference sequence). This CDR3 has 15 amino acids. Trimming took 6 bases from V and 0 from J; bases not matched to a gene: 3. TCRdb redid the calling of the RACE reads with MiXCR, one entry per CDR3 protein. The table records over 30,000 distinct CDR3 sequences, 7.5% to 9% of them present only once. The receptor's source is a woman aged 50 to 60 with alopecia areata. Some clones in this sample may be carry-over from other donors' samples. The specimen comprised whole blood, sampled in connection with sensitization to the hapten diphenylcyclopropenone (DPC). The V call is TRBV19, the J call TRBJ2-5; TRBD2 agrees at 11 bases. CDR3 sequence reads: CASRWTSGYQETQYF. The CDR3 region has the DNA TGTGCCAGTAGATGGACTAGCGGGTACCAAGAGACCCAGTACTTC.